Each of the 32 T cell receptor beta chains below was sequenced from the same sample in a study of response to subunit inactivated influenza vaccine. TCRdb re-derived calls from the RT-PCR reads in MiXCR, one entry per CDR3 protein. The profile shows about 500,000 distinct CDR3 sequences, approximately 17% of them singletons. Here the sequenced sample was CD4+ T cells sorted from PBMCs, taken less than 25 months after vaccination. The receptors here all came from a man aged 50-75 years who received an inactivated influenza vaccine.

The chain is built from TRBV6-2 or TRBV6-3 and TRBJ2-5; 13 bases are a match to TRBD2. Germline CDR1 and CDR2: MNHEY and SVGEGT. Trimming cost V 6 bases and J 6 bases; bases outside gene matches: 10. There are 16 residues in the CDR3. CDR3 coding DNA: TGTGCCAGCAGCTCCAGGACTAGCGGGAGTCTAAAGACCCAGTACTTC. This encodes CASSSRTSGSLKTQYF.

The genes are TRBV5-1 and TRBJ1-3; D uncertain. Germline V gene lookup returns CDR1 SGHRS and CDR2 YFSETQ. This CDR3 has 17 residues. Trimming removed 0 bases from V and 0 bases from J, with 13 bases in between. CDR3 bases: TGCGCCAGCAGCTTGGGGGCTGGCGGGAGCTCTGGAAACACCATATATTTT. Its protein is CASSLGAGGSSGNTIYF.

This clonotype was recorded at least ten times. V and J are TRBV29-1 and TRBJ2-7; possibly TRBD1 for D (6 bases). The CDR3 contains 12 residues. V lost 7 bases to trimming and J lost 3 bases, with 13 bases between them. Germline CDR1 reads SQVTM; CDR2 reads ANQGSEA. The CDR3 spells CSAVDSHYEQYF. CDR3 nucleotide sequence: TGCAGCGCCGTGGACAGTCACTACGAGCAGTACTTC.

V usage is TRBV19 and J usage is TRBJ2-4, with 7 bases matching TRBD2. This CDR3 is 13 amino acids long. Looked up from germline, CDR1 is LNHDA and CDR2 is SQIVND (reference sequence). V shed 8 bases, J shed 6 bases, and the junction held 7 bases outside the gene matches. DNA for the CDR3: TGTGCCAGTGTCACAACGGGGGGAAACATTCAGTACTTC. It translates to CASVTTGGNIQYF.

The V and J genes are TRBV10-3 and TRBJ2-1; D may be TRBD1 (8 bases). Trimming pared 6 bases from V and 1 base from J, leaving 16 bases between. Looked up from germline, CDR1 is ENHRY and CDR2 is SYGVKD. The CDR3 is made up of 16 amino acids. CDR3 DNA sequence: TGTGCCATCAGCCCCGCACAGGGGGGGTCCTACAATGAGCAGTTCTTC. Its translation: CAISPAQGGSYNEQFF.

This clonotype was detected only a few times. The chain has TRBV9 and TRBJ2-7; 7 bases fit TRBD2. The V and J ends lost 0 bases and 2 bases, in that order; junction bases with no gene match: 2. Germline CDR1 SGDLS, CDR2 YYNGEE. There are 14 residues in the CDR3. In DNA form, the CDR3 reads TGTGCCAGCAGCGTAGATGGGGGGGCCTACGAGCAGTACTTC. Its translation: CASSVDGGAYEQYF.

This clonotype was observed a handful of times. The chain is built from TRBV20-1 and TRBJ1-3, with a weak D call TRBD1 (6 bases). The CDR3 spans 14 residues. Germline V gives CDR1 DFQATT, CDR2 SNEGSKA (reference sequence). V was clipped by 5 bases and J by 0 bases, with 11 bases between them. The CDR3 nucleotides read TGCAGTGCTCACGGACAGTTCTCTGGAAACACCATATATTTT. Translated, it gives CSAHGQFSGNTIYF.

The rearrangement uses TRBV7-2 and TRBJ2-3; 13 nucleotides align to TRBD2. Germline V gives CDR1 SGHTA, CDR2 FQGNSA. Trimming removed 5 bases from V and 6 bases from J; junction bases left unmatched: 8. CDR3 length: 16 amino acids. This chain's CDR3 is CASSVTSGGAGDTQYF. The CDR3 nucleotides are TGTGCCAGCAGCGTTACTAGCGGGGGGGCCGGGGATACGCAGTATTTT.

The table lists this clonotype with a few counts. The V and J genes are TRBV11-2 and TRBJ2-4; perhaps D is TRBD1 or TRBD2 (5 bases each). The CDR3 contains 14 residues. Germline V gene lookup returns CDR1 SGHAT and CDR2 FQNNGV. V lost 5 bases and J lost 3, with 11 bases in between. The CDR3 sequence is CASSLGPIKNIQYF. The CDR3 DNA reads TGTGCCAGCAGCCTGGGACCGATCAAAAACATTCAGTACTTC.

Notes on this clonotype: Being one base from a much bigger clone, this may be a read error. V gene TRBV7-2 combines with J gene TRBJ1-1; TRBD1 agrees at 8 bases. Looked up from germline, CDR1 is SGHTA and CDR2 is FQGNSA. CDR3 size: 13 residues. For the CDR3, the DNA is TGTCCCAGCAGCCCCGGGACAGGCACTGAAGCTTTCTTT. Its protein product is CPSSPGTGTEAFF.

This clonotype was seen a handful of times. The chain has TRBV20-1 and TRBJ2-7, with D possibly being TRBD1 (5 bases). In germline, CDR1 is DFQATT, CDR2 SNEGSKA (reference sequence). With 6 bases removed from V and 1 base from J, the gap between germline ends came to 10 bases. The CDR3 extends over 12 amino acids. As DNA, the CDR3 is TGCAGTGCCACCAGGGCTTCCTACGAGCAGTACTTC. It specifies CSATRASYEQYF.

This clonotype was counted between two and nine times. CDR3 nucleotides: TGTGCCAGCAGCTTAGATGGACCGAGGGGGGCGACCCAGTACTTC. Its translation is CASSLDGPRGATQYF. This chain connects TRBV7-8 to TRBJ2-5, with D perhaps TRBD1 or TRBD2 (6 bases each). The CDR3 sequence is 15 residues long. The germline CDR1 and CDR2 sequences are SGHVS and FQNEAQ. Trimming took off 1 base at V and 7 bases at J, with 16 bases between the two ends. Supplemented by reference TRBV7-8 and TRBJ2-5, the full variable domain reads GAGVSQSPRYKVAKRGQDVALRCDPISGHVSLFWYQQALGQGPEFLTYFQNEAQLDKSGLPSDRFFAERPEGSVSTLKIQRTQQEDSAVYLCASSLDGPRGATQYFGPGTRLLVL.

The chain links TRBV6-2 or TRBV6-3 to TRBJ1-6, with a weak D call TRBD1 (5 bases). Per germline, CDR1 MNHEY and CDR2 SVGEGT. CDR3 length: 17 residues. V lost 4 bases and J 9 bases, leaving 22 bases between the germline ends. The CDR3 here is CASSWGSPQATGSPLHF. The CDR3 DNA is TGTGCCAGCAGTTGGGGCAGTCCACAGGCAACCGGTTCACCCCTCCACTTT.

This clonotype appeared a few times. Here the CDR3 reads CASSLRGGGRETQYF. The CDR3 DNA reads TGTGCCAGCAGTTTACGTGGCGGGGGACGAGAGACCCAGTACTTC. The chain employs TRBV28 and TRBJ2-5; TRBD2 aligns across 7 bases. Germline V gene sequence: CDR1 MDHEN, CDR2 SYDVKM. The CDR3 has 15 amino acids. The J segment lost 4 bases and the V segment lost 2 bases, leaving 7 bases of the junction unmatched.

V and J are TRBV6-2 or TRBV6-3 and TRBJ2-3, with D unclear. Germline CDR1 MNHEY, CDR2 SVGEGT. The CDR3 is 15 amino acids. Trimming removed 5 bases at V and 2 bases at J, with 14 bases between. DNA for the CDR3: TGTGCCAGCAGTCGGCAACACCGAATCACAGATACGCAGTATTTT. Translating it yields CASSRQHRITDTQYF.

The chain links TRBV3-1 to TRBJ1-3; no reliable D call. V gave up 4 bases and J gave up 0 bases, with 13 bases separating them. The CDR3 spans 16 residues. Germline loops: CDR1 LGHDT, CDR2 YNNKEL (reference sequence). The DNA for the CDR3 is TGTGCCAGCAGCCCCATCGAGGGCAGCTCTGGAAACACCATATATTTT. This encodes CASSPIEGSSGNTIYF.

V is TRBV20-1 and J is TRBJ1-1; D remains unclear. The ends were cut back, 5 bases at V and 5 bases at J, with 15 bases in the middle. The germline V gene encodes CDR1 DFQATT and CDR2 SNEGSKA (reference sequence). The CDR3 runs to 13 residues. DNA of the CDR3: TGCAGTGCTTTCGTAGGGCCGAGAACTGAAGCTTTCTTT. Encoded protein: CSAFVGPRTEAFF.

The rearrangement links TRBV12-3 or TRBV12-4 to TRBJ1-4, with D possibly TRBD1 on 6 matching bases. V shed 3 bases and J shed 7 bases, with 15 bases lying between them. This CDR3 has 15 residues. The CDR3 DNA reads as TGTGCCAGCAGTTTCGGCGGGGGCGCATTTGAAAAACTGTTTTTT. Encoded protein: CASSFGGGAFEKLFF.

V and J are TRBV20-1 and TRBJ2-7, with D unclear. Germline assignment: CDR1 DFQATT and CDR2 SNEGSKA (reference sequence). The germline V and J ends were trimmed by 5 bases and 6 bases, with 17 bases remaining between them. The CDR3 has 13 amino acids. In nucleotides, the CDR3 is TGCAGTGCTCCCCTCCCCGGCCCTCGCGAGCAGTACTTC. Encoded protein: CSAPLPGPREQYF.

The V and J genes are TRBV10-3 and TRBJ2-1, with 15 bases lining up with TRBD2. The CDR3 runs to 16 residues. Germline loops: CDR1 ENHRY, CDR2 SYGVKD. The V and J ends lost 4 bases and 2 bases, in that order; junction bases with no gene match: 0. The CDR3 region has the DNA TGTGCCATCAGTGGGACTAGCGGGGGGGCCTACAATGAGCAGTTCTTC. Its translation: CAISGTSGGAYNEQFF.

J is TRBJ2-2 and V is TRBV20-1, with 10 bases that match TRBD2. The CDR3 is made up of 15 amino acids. Losses at the gene ends were 6 bases for V and 1 base for J; bases not matched to a gene: 5. From germline, CDR1 is DFQATT and CDR2 SNEGSKA (reference sequence). CDR3 sequence: CSAASGGQNTGELFF. As DNA, the CDR3 is TGCAGTGCCGCTAGCGGGGGCCAGAACACCGGGGAGCTGTTTTTT.

The chain couples TRBV4-3 to TRBJ2-1; TRBD2 matches 10 bases. The CDR3 has 17 residues. After removal of 3 bases from V and 5 bases from J, the junction contained 10 bases not matched to a gene. Germline V gene lookup returns CDR1 LGHNA and CDR2 YSLEER. Written as DNA, the CDR3 is TGCGCCAGCAGCCAGGGCCGGACTAGCGGACAGCACAATGAGCAGTTCTTC. Protein sequence: CASSQGRTSGQHNEQFF.

The sample holds a few counts of this clonotype. This rearrangement joins TRBV12-3 or TRBV12-4 to TRBJ2-1; 10 nucleotides agree with TRBD2. The trim removed 7 bases at V and 6 bases at J, leaving 9 bases unmatched. The CDR3 runs to 15 residues. CDR3 residues: CASNQRGGPLNEQFF. The CDR3 DNA reads as TGTGCCAGCAATCAGCGGGGGGGCCCCCTCAATGAGCAGTTCTTC.

The J gene is TRBJ2-5, the V gene TRBV4-3; TRBD1 agrees at 7 bases. Germline values: CDR1 LGHNA, CDR2 YSLEER. The CDR3 has 16 amino acids. J gave up 1 base and V 0 bases, and 5 bases lay outside the gene matches. The CDR3 here is CASSQEWGQFQETQYF. The CDR3 DNA reads TGCGCCAGCAGCCAAGAATGGGGACAGTTCCAAGAGACCCAGTACTTC.

This clonotype was counted only a few times. The gene calls are TRBV6-1 and TRBJ2-2; TRBD1 agrees at 7 bases. V lost 5 bases, J lost 5 bases, and 8 bases stayed unmatched. This CDR3 is built from 15 residues. Germline V gives CDR1 MNHNS, CDR2 SASEGT. The CDR3 spells CASSKNRGETGELFF. For the CDR3, the DNA is TGTGCCAGCAGTAAAAACAGGGGAGAAACCGGGGAGCTGTTTTTT.

This clonotype was seen more than once but under ten times. This sequence joins TRBV10-3 and TRBJ2-7, with 7 nucleotides matching TRBD2. Germline CDR1 ENHRY, CDR2 SYGVKD. CDR3 length: 15 residues. J lost 0 bases, V lost 10 bases, and 12 bases had no gene match. The CDR3 sequence: CATWGYTGGSYEQYF. The CDR3 DNA reads as TGTGCCACCTGGGGCTACACGGGGGGCTCCTACGAGCAGTACTTC.

In this sample, this clonotype turned up many times. The genes are TRBV29-1 and TRBJ2-1, with D uncertain. Per germline, CDR1 SQVTM and CDR2 ANQGSEA. V was cut by 4 bases and J by 7 bases, with 14 bases left in between. The CDR3 is 13 residues long. CDR3 nucleotides: TGCAGCGTTGGCCTTGCTAGGTGGAATGAGCAGTTCTTC. Its translation is CSVGLARWNEQFF.

This clonotype was counted a few times. The genes are TRBV4-3 and TRBJ2-3; 7 bases line up with TRBD1. This CDR3 has 15 amino acids. Germline-derived CDR1 and CDR2 are LGHNA and YSLEER. V lost 4 bases and J lost 5; bases outside the gene matches: 9. CDR3 in amino acids: CASSLGRGLKDTQYF. The CDR3 coding sequence is TGCGCCAGCAGCCTGGGAAGGGGGCTTAAAGATACGCAGTATTTT.

J is TRBJ2-3 and V is TRBV9, with D uncertain. Trimming removed 0 bases from V and 4 bases from J, with 12 bases in between. This CDR3 region has 15 residues. Germline loops: CDR1 SGDLS, CDR2 YYNGEE. The CDR3 sequence: CASSVVPLGADTQYF. CDR3 nucleotides: TGTGCCAGCAGCGTAGTGCCTCTCGGAGCAGATACGCAGTATTTT.

The V gene is TRBV6-5, the J gene TRBJ2-4, with 8 bases matching TRBD1. The CDR3 totals 15 residues. V lost 0 bases, J lost 4 bases, and 2 bases stayed unmatched. CDR1 and CDR2 from the germline V gene are MNHEY and SVGAGI. CDR3 amino acids: CASSYSRTGKNIQYF. The CDR3 nucleotides are TGTGCCAGCAGTTACTCTCGGACAGGGAAAAACATTCAGTACTTC.

This clonotype was counted between two and nine times. The chain is built from TRBV10-3 and TRBJ2-1, with a possible D match to TRBD1 (5 bases). Germline CDR1 ENHRY, CDR2 SYGVKD. Trimming took off 4 bases at V and 7 bases at J, with 11 bases between the two ends. The CDR3 runs 13 residues. Here the CDR3 reads CAISVQGQNEQFF. The DNA for the CDR3 is TGTGCCATCAGTGTGCAGGGTCAGAATGAGCAGTTCTTC.

The CDR3 region is CASSPRLQRGVQETQYF. CDR3 nucleotide sequence: TGTGCCAGCAGCCCCCGGCTCCAGCGGGGGGTCCAAGAGACCCAGTACTTC. The chain couples TRBV4-2 to TRBJ2-5; 9 positions agree with TRBD2. V shed 4 bases and J 1 base; nucleotides not matched to a gene: 10. The CDR3 runs 17 residues. Germline V lookup: CDR1 LGHNA, CDR2 YNFKEQ.